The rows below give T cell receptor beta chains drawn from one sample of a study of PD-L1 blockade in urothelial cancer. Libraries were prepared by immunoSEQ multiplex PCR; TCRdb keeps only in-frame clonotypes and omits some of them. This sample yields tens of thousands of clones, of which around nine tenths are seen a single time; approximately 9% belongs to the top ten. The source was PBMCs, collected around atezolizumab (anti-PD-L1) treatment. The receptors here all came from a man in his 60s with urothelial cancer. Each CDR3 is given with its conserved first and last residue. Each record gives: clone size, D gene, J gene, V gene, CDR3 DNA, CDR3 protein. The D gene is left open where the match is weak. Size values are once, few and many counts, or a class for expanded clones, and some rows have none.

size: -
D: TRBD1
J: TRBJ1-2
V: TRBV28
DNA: TGTGCCAGCAGTTCACTTACAGGGGGTAAGACCTTC
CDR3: CASSSLTGGKTF

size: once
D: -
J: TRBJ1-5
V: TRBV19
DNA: TGTGCCAGTAGTAGGGGCGGGGGGGGAAAGCCCCAGCATTTT
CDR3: CASSRGGGGKPQHF

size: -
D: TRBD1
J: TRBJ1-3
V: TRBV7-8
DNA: TGTGCCAGCAGCTTAGAGGTAGCGGGACAGATTTTTGGAAACACCATATATTTT
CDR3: CASSLEVAGQIFGNTIYF

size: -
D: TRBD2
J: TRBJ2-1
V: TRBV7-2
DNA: TGTGCCAGCAGCGCCTCTAGCGGAAACAATGAGCAGTTCTTC
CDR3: CASSASSGNNEQFF

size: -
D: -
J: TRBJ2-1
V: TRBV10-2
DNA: TGCGCCAGCAGCTCTATAACCGAGCAGTTCTTC
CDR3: CASSSITEQFF

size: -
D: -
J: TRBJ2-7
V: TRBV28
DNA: TGTGCCAGCATCTCTGCGGGTTCCTACGAGCAGTACTTC
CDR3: CASISAGSYEQYF

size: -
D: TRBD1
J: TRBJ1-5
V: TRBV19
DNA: TGTGCCAGTAGTATAGGTCCAAGGACAGGAAATCAGCCCCAGCATTTT
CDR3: CASSIGPRTGNQPQHF

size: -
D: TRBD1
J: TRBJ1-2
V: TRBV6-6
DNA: TGTGCCAGCAGAACTCCCCAGGACAGGGGACGCTATGGCTACACCTTC
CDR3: CASRTPQDRGRYGYTF

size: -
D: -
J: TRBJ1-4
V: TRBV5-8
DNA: TGTGCCAGCAGCTTGCCTCCACGCGCAACTAATGAAAAACTGTTTTTT
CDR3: CASSLPPRATNEKLFF

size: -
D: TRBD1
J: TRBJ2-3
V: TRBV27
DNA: TGTGCCAGCAGTTCCGGGACAGGCCGGTTTGATACGCAGTATTTT
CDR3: CASSSGTGRFDTQYF

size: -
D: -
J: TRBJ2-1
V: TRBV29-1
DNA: TGCAGCGTTGTTGGGAGGAATGAGCAGTTCTTC
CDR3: CSVVGRNEQFF

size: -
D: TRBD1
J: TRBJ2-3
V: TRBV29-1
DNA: TGCAGCGTTGTTAGGGGACAGGAGGATGATACGCAGTATTTT
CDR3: CSVVRGQEDDTQYF

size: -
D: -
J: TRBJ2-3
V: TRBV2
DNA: TGTGCCAGCAGTGAAGGCCTAGCGAATATAGATACGCAGTATTTT
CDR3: CASSEGLANIDTQYF

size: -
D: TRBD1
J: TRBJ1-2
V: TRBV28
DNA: TGTGCCAGCAGCTCACAGGGGGCTCTCAACTATGGCTACACCTTC
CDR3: CASSSQGALNYGYTF

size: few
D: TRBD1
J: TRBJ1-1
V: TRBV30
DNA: TGTGCCTGGGATCTCTCGAGGACAGGGGTAAAGGCTGAAGCTTTCTTT
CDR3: CAWDLSRTGVKAEAFF

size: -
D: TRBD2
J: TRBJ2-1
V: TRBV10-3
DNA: TGTGCCATTCAACCCGGGGGGGACCTCAATGAGCAGTTCTTC
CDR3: CAIQPGGDLNEQFF

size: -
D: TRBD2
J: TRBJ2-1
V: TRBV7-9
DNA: TGTGCCAGCAGCACCGGACTAGCGGGAGCCCATGAGCAGTTCTTC
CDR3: CASSTGLAGAHEQFF

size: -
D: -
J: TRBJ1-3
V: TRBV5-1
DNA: TGCGCCAGCAGCTTGGTGGCAGGGGCTGGAAACACCATATATTTT
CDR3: CASSLVAGAGNTIYF

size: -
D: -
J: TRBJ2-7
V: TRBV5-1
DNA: TGCGCCAGCAGCTTGGTCGATAGCTCCTACGAGCAGTACTTC
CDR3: CASSLVDSSYEQYF

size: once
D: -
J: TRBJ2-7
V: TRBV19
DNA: TGTGCCAGTAGTGCAGAAACACGGACGACCGGAGGGGAGCAGTACTTC
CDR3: CASSAETRTTGGEQYF

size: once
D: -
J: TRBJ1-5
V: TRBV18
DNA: TGTGCCAGCTCACCGGGGCTTTCTCAGCCCCAGCATTTT
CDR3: CASSPGLSQPQHF

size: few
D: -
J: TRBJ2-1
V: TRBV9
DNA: TGTGCCAGCAGCGTAGAGGGGTACAATGAGCAGTTCTTC
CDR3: CASSVEGYNEQFF

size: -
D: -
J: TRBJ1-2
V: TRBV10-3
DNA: TGTGCCATCAGTGCGACGGGCTATGGCTACACCTTC
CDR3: CAISATGYGYTF

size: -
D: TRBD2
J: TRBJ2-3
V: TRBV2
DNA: TGTGCCAGCTCCATAGCGGGGGGAGGCACAGATACGCAGTATTTT
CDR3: CASSIAGGGTDTQYF

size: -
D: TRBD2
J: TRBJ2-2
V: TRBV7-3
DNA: TGTGCCAGCAGCTTCGCTAGCGGGAACACCGGGGAGCTGTTTTTT
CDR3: CASSFASGNTGELFF

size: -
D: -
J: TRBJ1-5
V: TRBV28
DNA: TGTGTTACTAAGGGAGGGCATCAGCCCCAGCATTTT
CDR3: CVTKGGHQPQHF

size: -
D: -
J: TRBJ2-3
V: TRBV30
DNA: TGTGCCTGGAGTCACTTGGATACGCAGTATTTT
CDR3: CAWSHLDTQYF

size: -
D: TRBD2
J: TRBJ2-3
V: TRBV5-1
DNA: TGCGCCAGCACTTTTACCAGCGGGGGGCCAGATACGCAGTATTTT
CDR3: CASTFTSGGPDTQYF

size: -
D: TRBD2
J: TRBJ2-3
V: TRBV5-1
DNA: TGCGCCAGCAGCTCCCAAGGGACTAGGACAGATACGCAGTATTTT
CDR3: CASSSQGTRTDTQYF